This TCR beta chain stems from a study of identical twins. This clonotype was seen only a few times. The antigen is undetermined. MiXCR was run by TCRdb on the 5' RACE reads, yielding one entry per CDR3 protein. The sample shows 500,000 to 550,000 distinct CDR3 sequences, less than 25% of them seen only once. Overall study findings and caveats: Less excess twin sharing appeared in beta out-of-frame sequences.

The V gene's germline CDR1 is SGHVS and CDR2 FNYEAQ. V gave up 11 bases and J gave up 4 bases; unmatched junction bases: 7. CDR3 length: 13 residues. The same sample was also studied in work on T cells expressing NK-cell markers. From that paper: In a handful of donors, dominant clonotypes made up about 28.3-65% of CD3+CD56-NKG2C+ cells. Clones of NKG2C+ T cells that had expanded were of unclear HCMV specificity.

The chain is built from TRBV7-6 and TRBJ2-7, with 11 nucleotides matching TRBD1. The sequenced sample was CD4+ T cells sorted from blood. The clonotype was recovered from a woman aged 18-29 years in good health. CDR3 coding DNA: TGTGCCGTGGCGGACAGGGGGCATTACGAGCAGTACTTC. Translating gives CAVADRGHYEQYF.